Included here is one TCR beta chain sequence, with context. Its target is unknown. Profiled with immunoSEQ multiplex PCR; TCRdb holds only in-frame clones, not every one. The data hold about 2.1 million clones, with just under 95% observed a single time. CD8 cells regarded as naive lacked CD45RO, were positively chosen for CCR7, and omitted terminally differentiated effector memory CD45RA+ cells. This specimen comes from a study of shared clonotypes between healthy human individuals. Overall study findings and caveats: Sequencing depth was expected to affect clonotype sharing among donors. Generation probability values for non-shared clonotypes were lower than those for clonotypes shared by all four donors.

This CDR3 spans 15 amino acids. J was trimmed by 8 bases and V by 3 bases; bases with no gene match: 10. Germline CDR1 is SGDLS and CDR2 is YYNGEE. The clonotype comes from a man between 18 and 35 years old in good health. Some clones in this sample may be carry-over from other donors' samples. Sequences were obtained from naive CD8+ T cells from PBMCs. This rearrangement joins TRBV9 to TRBJ1-2; 10 nucleotides align to TRBD1. CDR3 nucleotide sequence: TGTGCCAGCAGCGAAACCGGGACAGGGGTGTGGGGCTACACCTTC. It codes for CASSETGTGVWGYTF.